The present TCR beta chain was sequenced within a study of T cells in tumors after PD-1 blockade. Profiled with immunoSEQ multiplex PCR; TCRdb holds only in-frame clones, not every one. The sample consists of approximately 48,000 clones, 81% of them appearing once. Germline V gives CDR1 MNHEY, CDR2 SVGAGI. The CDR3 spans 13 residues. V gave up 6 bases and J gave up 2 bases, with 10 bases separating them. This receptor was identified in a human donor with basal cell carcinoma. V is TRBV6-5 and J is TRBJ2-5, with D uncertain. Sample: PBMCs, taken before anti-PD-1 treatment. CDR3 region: CASRKTDQETQYF. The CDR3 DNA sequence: TGTGCCAGCAGGAAGACTGATCAAGAGACCCAGTACTTC.